A selection of T cell receptor beta chains follows, all from one sample in a study of response to subunit inactivated influenza vaccine. Using its own MiXCR run on the RT-PCR reads, TCRdb lists one record per CDR3 protein. The table shows about 570,000 distinct CDR3 sequences, with about 11% occurring only once. These same records also appear under a second study, on T cells expressing NK-cell markers.

The sample consisted of PBMCs from blood, taken on the day of vaccination. These receptors were obtained from a man aged 50-60 years who received an inactivated influenza vaccine. Each CDR3 is given with its conserved first and last residue. Each record gives: V gene, D gene, clone size, CDR3 length, J gene, CDR3 protein, CDR3 DNA. A D gene is named only where the DNA matches it firmly. Not every row has a clone size; where given, it reads once, few, many or a size class.

TRBV5-1	-	-	15	TRBJ1-5	CASSLGRGRNQPQHF	TGCGCCAGCAGCTTGGGTAGGGGTCGCAATCAGCCCCAGCATTTT
TRBV7-9	-	-	15	TRBJ2-1	CASSNLETGYNEQFF	TGTGCCAGCAGTAACCTTGAAACGGGTTACAATGAGCAGTTCTTC
TRBV5-4	-	-	15	TRBJ2-3	CASSPDRSVPDTQYF	TGTGCCAGCAGCCCAGACAGGTCCGTCCCAGATACGCAGTATTTT
TRBV12-3/TRBV12-4	-	-	14	TRBJ1-5	CASSLERVGQPQHF	TGTGCCAGCAGTTTAGAGCGGGTCGGGCAGCCCCAGCATTTT
TRBV29-1	-	many	14	TRBJ2-3	CSVEISEGPDTQYF	TGCAGCGTTGAAATTAGCGAGGGGCCAGATACGCAGTATTTT
TRBV27	TRBD1	few	15	TRBJ2-3	CASSSGTGNTDTQYF	TGTGCCAGCAGTTCGGGGACAGGGAACACAGATACGCAGTATTTT
TRBV29-1	TRBD1	-	13	TRBJ2-1	CSGDGTEYNEQFF	TGCAGCGGAGACGGGACAGAGTACAATGAGCAGTTCTTC
TRBV6-2/TRBV6-3	-	few	12	TRBJ2-7	CASTGGYYEQYF	TGTGCCAGCACTGGGGGTTACTACGAGCAGTACTTC
TRBV6-2/TRBV6-3	-	-	12	TRBJ2-7	CASSRPGNEQYF	TGTGCCAGCAGTCGTCCAGGGAACGAGCAGTACTTC
TRBV12-3/TRBV12-4	TRBD2	-	18	TRBJ2-3	CASSLRTSGRSSTDTQYF	TGTGCCAGCAGTCTTAGGACTAGCGGGAGGTCTAGCACAGATACGCAGTATTTT
TRBV27	-	-	15	TRBJ1-6	CASSLFGAYNSPLHF	TGTGCCAGCAGTTTATTTGGGGCTTATAATTCACCCCTCCACTTT
TRBV28	TRBD1	few	16	TRBJ1-5	CASSLIGGDSNQPQHF	TGTGCCAGCAGTTTAATAGGGGGCGATAGCAATCAGCCCCAGCATTTT
TRBV11-3	TRBD2	-	16	TRBJ2-1	CASSYTGTSGSDEQFF	TGTGCCAGCAGCTATACCGGGACTAGCGGGAGTGATGAGCAGTTCTTC
TRBV5-1	-	-	15	TRBJ1-1	CASSGEVGTGTEAFF	TGCGCCAGCAGCGGGGAGGTCGGGACTGGGACTGAAGCTTTCTTT
TRBV14	-	-	17	TRBJ2-3	CASSQEYKVRSTDTQYF	TGTGCCAGCAGCCAAGAGTATAAGGTCAGAAGCACAGATACGCAGTATTTT
TRBV2	TRBD1	few	18	TRBJ1-1	CASSRRGTGVGVGAEAFF	TGTGCCAGCAGCCGCCGCGGGACAGGGGTCGGGGTCGGGGCTGAAGCTTTCTTT
TRBV20-1	-	-	15	TRBJ2-6	CSAGSPRSGANVLTF	TGCAGTGCTGGAAGCCCCCGCTCTGGGGCCAACGTCCTGACTTTC
TRBV20-1	-	few	16	TRBJ2-3	CSASLGGFRSTDTQYF	TGCAGTGCTAGTTTAGGAGGATTCAGGAGCACAGATACGCAGTATTTT
TRBV20-1	TRBD2	few	13	TRBJ2-5	CSARGAGVETQYF	TGCAGTGCTAGAGGGGCGGGAGTGGAGACCCAGTACTTC
TRBV11-1	-	few	15	TRBJ2-7	CASSLREGSPYEQYF	TGTGCCAGCAGCTTAAGGGAAGGTAGTCCCTACGAGCAGTACTTC
TRBV18	TRBD1	few	15	TRBJ1-2	CASSPTTGANYGYTF	TGTGCCAGCTCACCCACGACAGGGGCGAACTATGGCTACACCTTC
TRBV20-1	-	few	12	TRBJ1-1	CSANSANTEAFF	TGCAGTGCTAATTCGGCGAACACTGAAGCTTTCTTT
TRBV29-1	-	few	13	TRBJ1-1	CSVDAGANTEAFF	TGCAGCGTTGACGCGGGGGCCAACACTGAAGCTTTCTTT
TRBV7-2	TRBD2	-	15	TRBJ2-1	CASSLVSGRRNEQFF	TGTGCCAGCAGCTTAGTTAGCGGGAGGAGGAATGAGCAGTTCTTC
TRBV12-3/TRBV12-4	TRBD1	few	14	TRBJ2-1	CASSFLDRVNEQFF	TGTGCCAGCAGTTTCCTGGACAGGGTCAATGAGCAGTTCTTC
TRBV19	-	few	12	TRBJ2-3	CASKSQGDTQYF	TGTGCCAGTAAGTCCCAGGGAGATACGCAGTATTTT
TRBV20-1	TRBD2	few	15	TRBJ2-1	CSAPRAGRTYNEQFF	TGCAGTGCTCCAAGAGCGGGGAGAACCTACAATGAGCAGTTCTTC